These 9 T cell receptor beta chains originate from one sample sequenced in a study of cytomegalovirus exposure and HLA in healthy donors. The PCR made use of 60 Vbeta and 13 Jbeta primers. Sequencing was performed with immunoSEQ multiplex PCR; in TCRdb, only in-frame clones are kept and a portion is missing. Among approximately 300,000 clones listed, about four fifths were seen once. Sample: PBMCs. The receptors here all came from a girl aged 2 to 9 in good health and CMV-seronegative.

This clone turned up a few times. The chain uses TRBV5-1 and TRBJ1-2; the match to TRBD1 covers 8 bases. Germline V gene lookup returns CDR1 SGHRS and CDR2 YFSETQ. The CDR3 spans 15 residues. V was pared by 4 bases and J by 7 bases, with 12 bases of the junction left unmatched. The CDR3 is CASSPDREDRGGYTF. The CDR3, as DNA: TGCGCCAGCAGCCCGGACAGGGAGGATCGGGGTGGCTACACCTTC. Complete variable domain (other parts from reference TRBV5-1 and TRBJ1-2): KAGVTQTPRYLIKTRGQQVTLSCSPISGHRSVSWYQQTPGQGLQFLFEYFSETQRNKGNFPGRFSGRQFSNSRSEMNVSTLELGDSALYLCASSPDREDRGGYTFGSGTRLTVV.

The gene calls are TRBV18 and TRBJ2-5, with D tentatively TRBD2 (5 bases). V lost 3 bases and J lost 5, with 13 bases in between. The germline CDR1 and CDR2 sequences are KGHSH and LQKENI. There are 14 residues in the CDR3. The CDR3 DNA reads as TGTGCCAGCTCACCCCAAGGGAGTTGGGAGACCCAGTACTTC. It yields the protein CASSPQGSWETQYF.

The V and J genes are TRBV11-2 and TRBJ2-1, with 8 nucleotides matching TRBD2. The trim removed 2 bases at V and 3 bases at J, leaving 6 bases unmatched. Per germline, CDR1 SGHAT and CDR2 FQNNGV. CDR3 length: 16 residues. The CDR3 bases are TGTGCCAGCAGCTTAATCGGGAGGGCCTTCTACAATGAGCAGTTCTTC. This encodes CASSLIGRAFYNEQFF.

J is TRBJ2-5 and V is TRBV6-5; 7 bases line up with TRBD1. The CDR3 loop spans 15 amino acids. CDR1 and CDR2 from the germline V gene are MNHEY and SVGAGI. The J segment lost 0 bases and the V segment lost 6 bases, leaving 7 bases of the junction unmatched. The CDR3 loop is CASSPYDRDQETQYF. CDR3 nucleotides: TGTGCCAGCAGCCCGTACGACAGGGACCAAGAGACCCAGTACTTC.

The genes are TRBV9 and TRBJ1-6, with 7 bases matching TRBD1. V lost 5 bases and J lost 7; bases outside the gene matches: 9. CDR3 length: 15 amino acids. Germline values: CDR1 SGDLS, CDR2 YYNGEE. CDR3 sequence reads: CASRLTGSGNSPLHF. CDR3 bases: TGTGCCAGCAGATTGACAGGGTCAGGGAATTCACCCCTCCACTTT. The full variable domain, in which reference TRBV9 and TRBJ1-6 provide the parts outside the CDR3, is DSGVTQTPKHLITATGQRVTLRCSPRSGDLSVYWYQQSLDQGLQFLIQYYNGEERAKGNILERFSAQQFPDLHSELNLSSLELGDSALYFCASRLTGSGNSPLHFGNGTRLTVT.

As for this clone: One junction end disagrees with the germline gene, perhaps due to a read error. The chain is built from TRBV7-9 and TRBJ1-2; possible D gene TRBD1, 6 bases. The CDR3 runs 15 residues. From germline, CDR1 is SEHNR and CDR2 FQNEAQ (reference sequence). In nucleotides, the CDR3 is TGTTCCAGCAGCTTAGGCCCCAGGACAGACTATGGCTACACCTTC. Translation: CSSSLGPRTDYGYTF.

The chain is built from TRBV9 and TRBJ1-1; TRBD1 aligns across 7 bases. Germline V gene data show CDR1 as SGDLS and CDR2 as YYNGEE. Losses at the gene ends were 4 bases for V and 1 base for J; bases not matched to a gene: 4. The CDR3 is 14 amino acids. The CDR3 DNA is TGTGCCAGCAGCTTGGGACAGACGAACACTGAAGCTTTCTTT. This translates into CASSLGQTNTEAFF.

The V call is TRBV9, the J call TRBJ2-3; TRBD2 matches at 7 bases. This CDR3 spans 16 amino acids. With 0 bases clipped from V and 6 bases from J, the junction kept 10 bases outside the gene matches. Looked up from germline, CDR1 is SGDLS and CDR2 is YYNGEE. The CDR3 nucleotides are TGTGCCAGCAGCGTAGAAGCGGGGTTTTATCTGGATACGCAGTATTTT. It translates to CASSVEAGFYLDTQYF. The full variable domain, with the rest looked up from reference TRBV9 and TRBJ2-3, is DSGVTQTPKHLITATGQRVTLRCSPRSGDLSVYWYQQSLDQGLQFLIQYYNGEERAKGNILERFSAQQFPDLHSELNLSSLELGDSALYFCASSVEAGFYLDTQYFGPGTRLTVL.

This chain joins TRBV7-9 and TRBJ2-7, with 11 nucleotides matching TRBD1. With 4 bases clipped from V and 3 bases from J, the junction kept 8 bases outside the gene matches. The germline V gene encodes CDR1 SEHNR and CDR2 FQNEAQ (reference sequence). This CDR3 has 16 residues. The CDR3 sequence: CASSSARDRGFYEQYF. The CDR3 bases are TGTGCCAGCAGCTCCGCCCGGGACAGGGGGTTCTACGAGCAGTACTTC.